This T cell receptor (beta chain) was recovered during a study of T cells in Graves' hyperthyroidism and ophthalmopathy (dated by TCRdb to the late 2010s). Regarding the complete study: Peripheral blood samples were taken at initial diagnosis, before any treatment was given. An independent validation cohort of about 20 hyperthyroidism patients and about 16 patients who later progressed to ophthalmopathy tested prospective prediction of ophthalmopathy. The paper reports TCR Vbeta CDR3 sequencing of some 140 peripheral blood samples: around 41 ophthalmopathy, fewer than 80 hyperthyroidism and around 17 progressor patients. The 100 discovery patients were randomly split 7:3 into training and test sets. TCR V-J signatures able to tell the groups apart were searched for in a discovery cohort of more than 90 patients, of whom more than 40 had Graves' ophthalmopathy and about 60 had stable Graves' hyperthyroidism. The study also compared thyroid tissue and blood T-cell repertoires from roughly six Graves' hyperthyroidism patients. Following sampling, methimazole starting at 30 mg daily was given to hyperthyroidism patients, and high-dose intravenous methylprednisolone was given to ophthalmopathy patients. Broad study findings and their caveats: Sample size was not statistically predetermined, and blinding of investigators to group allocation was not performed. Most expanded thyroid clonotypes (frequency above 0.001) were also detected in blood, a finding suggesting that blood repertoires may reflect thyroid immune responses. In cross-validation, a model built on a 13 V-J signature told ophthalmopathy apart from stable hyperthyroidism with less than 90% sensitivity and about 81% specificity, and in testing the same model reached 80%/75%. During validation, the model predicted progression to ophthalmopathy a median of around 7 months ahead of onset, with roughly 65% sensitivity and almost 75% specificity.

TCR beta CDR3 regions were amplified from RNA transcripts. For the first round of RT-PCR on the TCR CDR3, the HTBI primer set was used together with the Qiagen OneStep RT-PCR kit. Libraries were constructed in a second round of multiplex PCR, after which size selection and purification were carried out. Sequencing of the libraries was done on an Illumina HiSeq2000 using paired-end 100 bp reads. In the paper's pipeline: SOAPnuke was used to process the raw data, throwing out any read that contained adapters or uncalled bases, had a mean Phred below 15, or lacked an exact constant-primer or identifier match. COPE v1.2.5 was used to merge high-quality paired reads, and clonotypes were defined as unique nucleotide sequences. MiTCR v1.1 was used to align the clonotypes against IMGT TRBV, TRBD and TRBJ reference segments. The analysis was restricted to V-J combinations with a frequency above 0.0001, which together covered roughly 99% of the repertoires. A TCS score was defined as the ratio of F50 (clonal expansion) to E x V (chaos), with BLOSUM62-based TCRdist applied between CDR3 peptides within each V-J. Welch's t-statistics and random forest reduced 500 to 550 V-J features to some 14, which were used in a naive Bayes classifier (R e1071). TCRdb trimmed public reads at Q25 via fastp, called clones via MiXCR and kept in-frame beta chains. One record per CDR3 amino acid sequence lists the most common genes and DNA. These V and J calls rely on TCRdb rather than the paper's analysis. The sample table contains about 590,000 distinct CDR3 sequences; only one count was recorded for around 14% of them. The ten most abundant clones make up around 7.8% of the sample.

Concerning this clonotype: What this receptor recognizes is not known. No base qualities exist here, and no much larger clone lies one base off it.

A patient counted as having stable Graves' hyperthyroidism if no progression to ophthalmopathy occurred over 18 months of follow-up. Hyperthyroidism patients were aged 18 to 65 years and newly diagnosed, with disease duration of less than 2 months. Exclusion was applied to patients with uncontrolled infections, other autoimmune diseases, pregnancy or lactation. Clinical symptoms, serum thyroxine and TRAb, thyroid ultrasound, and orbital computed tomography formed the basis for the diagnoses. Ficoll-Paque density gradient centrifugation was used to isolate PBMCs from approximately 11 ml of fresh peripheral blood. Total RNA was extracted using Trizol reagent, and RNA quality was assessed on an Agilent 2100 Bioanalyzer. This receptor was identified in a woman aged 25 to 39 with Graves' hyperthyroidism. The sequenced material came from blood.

The CDR3 protein is CASKRHNEQFF. The sequenced DNA is TGTGCCAGCAAAAGGCACAATGAGCAGTTCTTC. Recombination connected TRBV27 to TRBJ2-1; the D segment cannot be called with confidence. Based on the germline V gene (reference sequence), the CDR1 and CDR2 sequences are MNHEY and SMNVEV. V is pared back by 7 bases and J by 5 bases, with 6 bases lying between the germline termini. The CDR3 measures 11 amino acids from cysteine to phenylalanine. The DNA shown is the 33-base CDR3, in frame from base 1.